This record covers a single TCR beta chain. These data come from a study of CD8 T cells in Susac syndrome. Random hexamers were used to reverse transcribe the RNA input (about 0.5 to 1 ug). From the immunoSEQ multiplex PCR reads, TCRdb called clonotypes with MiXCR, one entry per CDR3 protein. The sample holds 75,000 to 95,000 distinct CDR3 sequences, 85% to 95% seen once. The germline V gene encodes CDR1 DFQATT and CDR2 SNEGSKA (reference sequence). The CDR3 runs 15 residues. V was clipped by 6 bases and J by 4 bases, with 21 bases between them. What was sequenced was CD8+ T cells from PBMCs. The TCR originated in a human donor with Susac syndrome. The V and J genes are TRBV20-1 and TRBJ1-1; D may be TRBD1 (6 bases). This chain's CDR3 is CSAAGGREGFTEAFF. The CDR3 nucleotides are TGCAGTGCCGCTGGGGGGCGCGAAGGGTTCACTGAAGCTTTCTTT.